This T cell receptor beta chain was found in a study of vaccination effects on CD4 cells after COVID-19. Study-level background: Samples were taken post-vaccine, and their median timing was 72 days after the second dose.

Study outcomes and limitations: The study dataset contains few convalescent patients and includes no early post-infection timepoints. In vaccinees who were healthy, merely 1 out of 255 vaccine-induced clones cross-reacted with common cold coronaviruses.

Measured with immunoSEQ multiplex PCR; TCRdb has only the in-frame clones, and not every one. The repertoire holds 20,000 to 30,000 clones, with about 70% as singletons. Of note for this clone: Its specificity is not known.

The CDR3 loop spans 15 amino acids. Trimming took 0 bases from V and 0 from J, leaving 7 bases between them. Germline lookup yields CDR1 SGDLS and CDR2 YYNGEE. Viral peptide pools were used in the ViraFEST assay to expand antigen-specific CD4+ T cells, and sequencing came afterward. Investigators separated out CD4+ T cells once approximately 11 days of culture had passed. Participants completed two doses of the BNT162b2 or mRNA-1273 vaccine. Every well got a few million PBMC, which were grown with around 10 IU/ml IL-2 and around 10 ug/ml peptides. The receptor was derived from a human donor who received a COVID-19 vaccine. The chain combines TRBV9 with TRBJ2-1; a possible D gene is TRBD1 (6 bases). The sequences come from CD4+ T cells from PBMCs cultured with SARS-CoV-2 spike peptides, collected after COVID-19 vaccination. In nucleotides, the CDR3 is TGTGCCAGCAGCGTAGAGACAGGCTCCTACAATGAGCAGTTCTTC. Residues: CASSVETGSYNEQFF.